A selection of T cell receptor beta chains follows, all from one sample in a study of shared clonotypes between healthy human individuals. Sequencing used immunoSEQ multiplex PCR; TCRdb keeps in-frame clones, though not all of them. The sample shows hundreds of thousands of clones, less than 80% of them seen only once. Material for sequencing was memory CD4+ T cells sorted from blood. The source is a woman in her twenties or thirties in good health. CDR3s include the opening cysteine and the closing phenylalanine or tryptophan. The order of the fields is V gene, D gene, clone size, J gene, CDR3 DNA, CDR3 protein. The D gene is left open where the match is weak. Size is stated for part of the rows, as once, few or many counts, or as a class when the clone is expanded.

V gene: TRBV2; D gene: TRBD1; clone size: once; J gene: TRBJ1-4; CDR3 DNA: TGTGCCAGCAGTGTACAGGGGAGTAATGAAAAACTGTTTTTT; CDR3 protein: CASSVQGSNEKLFF
V gene: TRBV25-1; D gene: .; clone size: .; J gene: TRBJ1-2; CDR3 DNA: TGTGCCAGCAGGGAGAGGTTTGGCTACACCTTC; CDR3 protein: CASRERFGYTF
V gene: TRBV27; D gene: TRBD1; clone size: .; J gene: TRBJ2-7; CDR3 DNA: TGTGCCAGCAGTCCCCACAGGGGATCAACCTACGAGCAGTACTTC; CDR3 protein: CASSPHRGSTYEQYF
V gene: TRBV10-2; D gene: .; clone size: .; J gene: TRBJ2-7; CDR3 DNA: TGCGCCAGCAGGGAGGGGTACGAGCAGTACTTC; CDR3 protein: CASREGYEQYF
V gene: TRBV5-1; D gene: TRBD1; clone size: .; J gene: TRBJ2-2; CDR3 DNA: TGCGCCAGCAGCTTAGGGACAGAGAGGACCGGGGAGCTGTTTTTT; CDR3 protein: CASSLGTERTGELFF
V gene: TRBV14; D gene: .; clone size: .; J gene: TRBJ1-2; CDR3 DNA: TGTGCCAGCAGCCAAGCTCGACAGTATGGCTACACCTTC; CDR3 protein: CASSQARQYGYTF
V gene: TRBV19; D gene: .; clone size: .; J gene: TRBJ1-3; CDR3 DNA: TGTGCCAGTAGTATAGACGGAGGGGCTAGTCCTGGAAACACCATATATTTT; CDR3 protein: CASSIDGGASPGNTIYF
V gene: TRBV4-2; D gene: TRBD2; clone size: once; J gene: TRBJ2-5; CDR3 DNA: TGTGCCAGCAGCCAAGAAACTAGCGGGAGAGAGACCCAGTACTTC; CDR3 protein: CASSQETSGRETQYF
V gene: TRBV4-1; D gene: .; clone size: .; J gene: TRBJ2-7; CDR3 DNA: TGCGCCAGCAGCCAGGGGGACGAGCGCTACGAGCAGTACTTC; CDR3 protein: CASSQGDERYEQYF
V gene: TRBV5-1; D gene: .; clone size: .; J gene: TRBJ1-5; CDR3 DNA: TGCGCCAGCAGCTTGGTTTCAGGAGATCAGCCCCAGCATTTT; CDR3 protein: CASSLVSGDQPQHF
V gene: TRBV4-2; D gene: TRBD1; clone size: .; J gene: TRBJ2-2; CDR3 DNA: TGTGCCAGCAGCCAAGGGGACAGGGACAACACCGGGGAGCTGTTTTTT; CDR3 protein: CASSQGDRDNTGELFF
V gene: TRBV5-1; D gene: .; clone size: .; J gene: TRBJ2-7; CDR3 DNA: TGCGCCAGCAGCTTGGCCGAGGGAAGCGGATACGAGCAGTACTTC; CDR3 protein: CASSLAEGSGYEQYF
V gene: TRBV5-5; D gene: .; clone size: .; J gene: TRBJ2-3; CDR3 DNA: TGTGCCAGCAGCTTGTCGTCTCGGACCGATACGCAGTATTTT; CDR3 protein: CASSLSSRTDTQYF
V gene: TRBV7-2; D gene: TRBD2; clone size: .; J gene: TRBJ2-6; CDR3 DNA: TGTGCCAGCAGCTTATCCCGGGGGGTCAACGTCCTGACTTTC; CDR3 protein: CASSLSRGVNVLTF
V gene: TRBV27; D gene: TRBD1; clone size: .; J gene: TRBJ1-3; CDR3 DNA: TGTGCCACCCGACAGGGCCCCTCTTCTGGAAACACCATATATTTT; CDR3 protein: CATRQGPSSGNTIYF
V gene: TRBV10-3; D gene: .; clone size: .; J gene: TRBJ2-7; CDR3 DNA: TGTGCCATCAGTGATTTATGGCAGGGCGACGAGCAGTACTTC; CDR3 protein: CAISDLWQGDEQYF
V gene: TRBV28; D gene: .; clone size: .; J gene: TRBJ1-2; CDR3 DNA: TGTGCCAGCAGTCTCTCCGGGACATTCTATGGCTACACCTTC; CDR3 protein: CASSLSGTFYGYTF
V gene: TRBV5-1; D gene: TRBD1; clone size: .; J gene: TRBJ1-2; CDR3 DNA: TGCGCCAGCAGCTCGCCGGGACAGCACTCCACAACAAACTATGGCTACACCTTC; CDR3 protein: CASSSPGQHSTTNYGYTF
V gene: TRBV11-2; D gene: TRBD1; clone size: .; J gene: TRBJ1-2; CDR3 DNA: TGTGCCAGCTTCCGGACAGGAGTAGGCTATGGCTACACCTTC; CDR3 protein: CASFRTGVGYGYTF
V gene: TRBV4-1; D gene: .; clone size: .; J gene: TRBJ2-3; CDR3 DNA: TGCGCCAGCAGCCAAGATCCAGTTAGCACAGATACGCAGTATTTT; CDR3 protein: CASSQDPVSTDTQYF
V gene: TRBV7-8; D gene: TRBD1; clone size: .; J gene: TRBJ2-2; CDR3 DNA: TGTGCCAGCAGGGAAGACAGGGGGTCGACCGGGGAGCTGTTTTTT; CDR3 protein: CASREDRGSTGELFF
V gene: TRBV7-2; D gene: .; clone size: .; J gene: TRBJ2-1; CDR3 DNA: TGTGCCAGCAGCTTAGTCGGGCCGCCCCCAGGCAATGAGCAGTTCTTC; CDR3 protein: CASSLVGPPPGNEQFF
V gene: TRBV27; D gene: .; clone size: once; J gene: TRBJ2-5; CDR3 DNA: TGTGCCAGCAGTTCCCCCCAAGCGGGAGAGACCCAGTACTTC; CDR3 protein: CASSSPQAGETQYF
V gene: TRBV7-9; D gene: .; clone size: .; J gene: TRBJ1-1; CDR3 DNA: TGTGCCAGCAGCTTATCAAACTGGAACACTGAAGCTTTCTTT; CDR3 protein: CASSLSNWNTEAFF
V gene: TRBV18; D gene: .; clone size: .; J gene: TRBJ2-5; CDR3 DNA: TGTGCCAGCTCAGAAAGGACAGCTTACCAAGAGACCCAGTACTTC; CDR3 protein: CASSERTAYQETQYF
V gene: TRBV14; D gene: TRBD1; clone size: .; J gene: TRBJ1-2; CDR3 DNA: TGTGCCAGCAGCCCGTTGACAGGGCCAGGGTATGGCTACACCTTC; CDR3 protein: CASSPLTGPGYGYTF
V gene: TRBV18; D gene: .; clone size: .; J gene: TRBJ2-7; CDR3 DNA: TGTGCCAGCTCACAGCACAGGGAGGCCGAGCAGTACTTC; CDR3 protein: CASSQHREAEQYF
V gene: TRBV9; D gene: TRBD1; clone size: .; J gene: TRBJ2-7; CDR3 DNA: TGTGCCAGCAGCGTGACAGGGGGACCCTACGAGCAGTACTTC; CDR3 protein: CASSVTGGPYEQYF
V gene: TRBV6-5; D gene: .; clone size: .; J gene: TRBJ1-5; CDR3 DNA: TGTGCCAGCAGTACCCAGGGCAATCAGCCCCAGCATTTT; CDR3 protein: CASSTQGNQPQHF
V gene: TRBV19; D gene: TRBD1; clone size: .; J gene: TRBJ2-5; CDR3 DNA: TGTGCCAGTAGGAGGACAGGGGGCCGGGAGACCCAGTACTTC; CDR3 protein: CASRRTGGRETQYF
V gene: TRBV5-1; D gene: .; clone size: few; J gene: TRBJ2-1; CDR3 DNA: TGCGCCAGCAGCTTGGGAGACGAGCACAATGAGCAGTTCTTC; CDR3 protein: CASSLGDEHNEQFF
V gene: TRBV5-6; D gene: TRBD1; clone size: .; J gene: TRBJ1-2; CDR3 DNA: TGTGCCAGCAGCTTCAGACCGACAGGGAACTATGGCTACACCTTC; CDR3 protein: CASSFRPTGNYGYTF
V gene: TRBV5-1; D gene: .; clone size: few; J gene: TRBJ1-5; CDR3 DNA: TGCGCCAGCAGACAAGACGGGATCAATCAGCCCCAGCATTTT; CDR3 protein: CASRQDGINQPQHF
V gene: TRBV9; D gene: TRBD1; clone size: .; J gene: TRBJ1-2; CDR3 DNA: TGTGCCAGCAGCGTCCTTTCGGGACAGGGTTCCTACACCTTC; CDR3 protein: CASSVLSGQGSYTF
V gene: TRBV7-9; D gene: TRBD2; clone size: .; J gene: TRBJ2-1; CDR3 DNA: TGTGCCAGCAGCTCCCGACTAGCGGGAATACATGAGCAGTTCTTC; CDR3 protein: CASSSRLAGIHEQFF
V gene: TRBV29-1; D gene: .; clone size: .; J gene: TRBJ2-7; CDR3 DNA: TGCAGCGTTGTCCTGGACTCCTACGAGCAGTACTTC; CDR3 protein: CSVVLDSYEQYF
V gene: TRBV2; D gene: .; clone size: .; J gene: TRBJ2-7; CDR3 DNA: TGTGCCAGCATATTAGACAGCCAGTCCTACGAGCAGTACTTC; CDR3 protein: CASILDSQSYEQYF
V gene: TRBV9; D gene: .; clone size: .; J gene: TRBJ1-1; CDR3 DNA: TGTGCCAGCAGCGTCCACCGGGAGGGAGGTATCACTGAAGCTTTCTTT; CDR3 protein: CASSVHREGGITEAFF
V gene: TRBV11-2; D gene: TRBD1; clone size: .; J gene: TRBJ1-1; CDR3 DNA: TGTGCCAGCAGCCCCACGACAGGGGTGGCTGAAGCTTTCTTT; CDR3 protein: CASSPTTGVAEAFF
V gene: TRBV27; D gene: .; clone size: .; J gene: TRBJ1-3; CDR3 DNA: TGTGCCAGCAGTTTAGTCCCCAGCTCTGGAAACACCATATATTTT; CDR3 protein: CASSLVPSSGNTIYF
V gene: TRBV28; D gene: .; clone size: .; J gene: TRBJ1-5; CDR3 DNA: TGTGCCAGCAGTTCCGGGACCGGGAATCAGCCCCAGCATTTT; CDR3 protein: CASSSGTGNQPQHF
V gene: TRBV10-2; D gene: .; clone size: .; J gene: TRBJ2-1; CDR3 DNA: TGCGCCAGCAGTGTTCTATCCAATGAGCAGTTCTTC; CDR3 protein: CASSVLSNEQFF
V gene: TRBV4-1; D gene: TRBD2; clone size: .; J gene: TRBJ2-4; CDR3 DNA: TGCGCCAGCAGCCAACAAGAGCGGGAGTTACAGAACATTCAGTACTTC; CDR3 protein: CASSQQERELQNIQYF
V gene: TRBV27; D gene: TRBD1; clone size: .; J gene: TRBJ1-2; CDR3 DNA: TGTGCCAGCAGTTTTTGGCGGACAGGGGCTAACTATGGCTACACCTTC; CDR3 protein: CASSFWRTGANYGYTF
V gene: TRBV4-2; D gene: .; clone size: .; J gene: TRBJ1-1; CDR3 DNA: TGTGCCAGCAGCCAACCGGGAAACACTGAAGCTTTCTTT; CDR3 protein: CASSQPGNTEAFF
V gene: TRBV11-2; D gene: TRBD2; clone size: .; J gene: TRBJ2-4; CDR3 DNA: TGTGCCAGCAGCTCAGGACTAGCGGGAGGGCATGGAAACATTCAGTACTTC; CDR3 protein: CASSSGLAGGHGNIQYF
V gene: TRBV7-2; D gene: TRBD1; clone size: .; J gene: TRBJ2-7; CDR3 DNA: TGTGCCAGCAGTTACCCCGGGACAGGGGGCTACGAGCAGTACTTC; CDR3 protein: CASSYPGTGGYEQYF